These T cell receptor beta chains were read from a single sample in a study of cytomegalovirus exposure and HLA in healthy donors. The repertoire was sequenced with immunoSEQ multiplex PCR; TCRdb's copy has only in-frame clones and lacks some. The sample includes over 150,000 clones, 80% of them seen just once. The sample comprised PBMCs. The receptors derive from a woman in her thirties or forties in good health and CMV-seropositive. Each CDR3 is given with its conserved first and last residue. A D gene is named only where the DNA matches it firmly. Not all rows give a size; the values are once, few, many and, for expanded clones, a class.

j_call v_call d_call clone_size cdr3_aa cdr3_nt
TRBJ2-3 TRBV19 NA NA CASTPFPTQGTQYF TGTGCCAGCACCCCCTTCCCCACGCAGGGTACGCAGTATTTT
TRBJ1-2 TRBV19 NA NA CASSIVAGPSSYGYTF TGTGCCAGTAGTATAGTCGCAGGGCCATCTTCCTATGGCTACACCTTC
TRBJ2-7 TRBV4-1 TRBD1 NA CASSQEDRGPYEQYF TGCGCCAGCAGCCAAGAAGACAGGGGGCCCTACGAGCAGTACTTC
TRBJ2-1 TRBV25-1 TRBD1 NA CASRATGTGFYNEQFF TGTGCCAGCAGGGCTACCGGGACAGGGTTTTACAATGAGCAGTTCTTC
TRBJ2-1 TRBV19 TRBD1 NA CASKGQGKNEQFF TGTGCCAGTAAGGGACAGGGCAAAAATGAGCAGTTCTTC
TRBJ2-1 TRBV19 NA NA CASSERRGLGEQFF TGTGCCAGTAGTGAGAGACGAGGGCTTGGGGAGCAGTTCTTC
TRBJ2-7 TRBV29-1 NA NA CSVAGSSYEQYF TGCAGCGTTGCGGGGTCCTCCTACGAGCAGTACTTC
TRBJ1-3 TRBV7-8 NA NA CASSLAGIGSGNTIYF TGTGCCAGCAGCTTAGCCGGGATAGGCTCTGGAAACACCATATATTTT
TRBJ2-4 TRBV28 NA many CASSSASDGIQYF TGTGCCAGCAGTTCGGCTAGCGACGGGATTCAGTACTTC
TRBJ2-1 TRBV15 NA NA CATSRVLLVGLSGEQFF TGTGCCACCAGCAGGGTTCTACTAGTGGGTTTAAGCGGTGAGCAGTTCTTC
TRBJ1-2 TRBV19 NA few CASSIKQGVYGYTF TGTGCCAGTAGTATAAAACAGGGAGTCTATGGCTACACCTTC
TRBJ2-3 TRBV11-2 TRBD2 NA CASSPGSSGRTDTQYF TGTGCCAGCAGCCCCGGGTCTAGCGGGAGAACAGATACGCAGTATTTT
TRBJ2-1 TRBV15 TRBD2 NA CATGGLAGSGGEQFF TGTGCCACCGGGGGACTAGCGGGATCGGGCGGTGAGCAGTTCTTC
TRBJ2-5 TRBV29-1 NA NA CSVTDRGLREQYF TGCAGCGTGACCGACAGAGGCCTACGAGAGCAGTACTTC
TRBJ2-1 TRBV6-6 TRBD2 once CASSLTSGRAREQFF TGTGCCAGCAGTTTGACTAGCGGGAGGGCCCGGGAGCAGTTCTTC
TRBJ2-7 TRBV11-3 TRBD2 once CASSLLAGSYEQYF TGTGCCAGCAGCTTACTAGCGGGGTCCTACGAGCAGTACTTC
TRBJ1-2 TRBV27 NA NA CASSLSGGGGYTF TGTGCCAGCAGTTTATCGGGGGGAGGTGGCTACACCTTC
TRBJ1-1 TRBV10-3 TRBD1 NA CAISVTGGLGDTEAFF TGTGCCATCAGTGTCACAGGGGGGCTTGGGGACACTGAAGCTTTCTTT
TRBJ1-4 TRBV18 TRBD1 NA CASSTSTGGGYEKLFF TGTGCCAGCTCAACGTCTACAGGGGGCGGATATGAAAAACTGTTTTTT
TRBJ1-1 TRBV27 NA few CASAPREVNTEAFF TGTGCCAGCGCCCCCCGGGAGGTGAACACTGAAGCTTTCTTT
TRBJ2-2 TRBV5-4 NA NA CASSRGAANTGELFF TGTGCCAGCTCCCGGGGAGCCGCGAACACCGGGGAGCTGTTTTTT
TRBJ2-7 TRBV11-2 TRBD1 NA CASSAGQGRNEQYF TGTGCCAGCAGCGCAGGACAGGGAAGAAACGAGCAGTACTTC
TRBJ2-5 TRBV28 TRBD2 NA CASRNKGLAGVFGGQETQYF TGTGCCAGCAGAAATAAGGGACTAGCGGGAGTCTTTGGGGGTCAAGAGACCCAGTACTTC
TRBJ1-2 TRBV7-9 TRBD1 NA CASSLTGGNSGNYGYTF TGTGCCAGCAGCCTCACAGGGGGCAATAGCGGAAACTATGGCTACACCTTC
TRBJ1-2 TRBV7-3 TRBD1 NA CASSLNRGNGYTF TGTGCCAGCAGCTTGAACAGGGGTAATGGCTACACCTTC
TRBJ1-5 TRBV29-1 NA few CSVDQGLNQPQHF TGCAGCGTTGACCAGGGTTTGAATCAGCCCCAGCATTTT
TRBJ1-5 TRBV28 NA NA CASSPRPGKYSNQPQHF TGTGCCAGCAGTCCCCGGCCAGGGAAATATAGCAATCAGCCCCAGCATTTT
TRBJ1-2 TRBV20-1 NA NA CSARVNYGYTF TGCAGTGCTCGTGTTAACTATGGCTACACCTTC
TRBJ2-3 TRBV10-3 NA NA CAISDFSTDTQYF TGTGCCATTTCGGACTTTAGCACAGATACGCAGTATTTT
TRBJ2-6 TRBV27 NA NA CASRRTASSGANVLTF TGTGCCAGCAGGCGGACAGCGAGTTCTGGGGCCAACGTCCTGACTTTC
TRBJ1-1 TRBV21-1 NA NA CASTSGGRGPNTEAFF TGTGCCAGCACCTCCGGAGGGCGGGGGCCGAACACTGAAGCTTTCTTT
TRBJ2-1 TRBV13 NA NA CASSLRESAYNEQFF TGTGCCAGCAGCTTACGGGAGAGCGCCTACAATGAGCAGTTCTTC
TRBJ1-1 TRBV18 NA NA CASSPPGARVEAFF TGTGCCAGCTCACCACCGGGGGCGCGGGTTGAAGCTTTCTTT
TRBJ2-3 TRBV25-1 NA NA CASRDSGTDTQYF TGTGCCAGCAGAGATAGCGGCACAGATACGCAGTATTTT
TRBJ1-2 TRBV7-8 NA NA CASSLAYGYTF TGTGCCAGCAGCCTGGCCTATGGCTACACCTTC